The 25 T cell receptor beta chains below come from one sample, sequenced in a study of T cells in tuberculosis. The table came from immunoSEQ multiplex PCR; TCRdb's copy has only in-frame clones and leaves some out. Seen here are tens of thousands of clones, about 92% observed once, and the top ten hold 17%. The specimen sequenced was PBMCs. The receptors come from a donor under 30 with latent tuberculosis or without tuberculosis infection. Some clones in this sample may be carry-over from other donors' samples.

The rearrangement uses TRBV5-1 and TRBJ1-2, with TRBD1 identical over 9 bases. Germline loops: CDR1 SGHRS, CDR2 YFSETQ. J was trimmed by 2 bases and V by 3 bases; bases with no gene match: 5. The CDR3 spans 15 residues. CDR3 sequence reads: CASSWGQGGNYGYTF. CDR3 nucleotide sequence: TGCGCCAGCAGCTGGGGACAGGGCGGGAACTATGGCTACACCTTC.

The gene calls are TRBV5-1 and TRBJ2-3; the match to TRBD1 covers 10 bases. The junction had 17 bases not matched to a gene; V was cut back by 4 bases and J by 3 bases. The CDR3 has 19 residues. The V gene's germline CDR1 is SGHRS and CDR2 YFSETQ. The CDR3 here is CASSNDRDRGFTQTDTQYF. CDR3 sequence (DNA): TGCGCCAGCAGCAATGACCGGGACAGGGGTTTCACTCAAACAGATACGCAGTATTTT. The whole variable domain, filled in from reference TRBV5-1 and TRBJ2-3, reads KAGVTQTPRYLIKTRGQQVTLSCSPISGHRSVSWYQQTPGQGLQFLFEYFSETQRNKGNFPGRFSGRQFSNSRSEMNVSTLELGDSALYLCASSNDRDRGFTQTDTQYFGPGTRLTVL.

The V and J genes are TRBV10-3 and TRBJ2-7; 10 nucleotides agree with TRBD2. This CDR3 region has 13 residues. The V segment lost 10 bases and the J segment 3 bases; nucleotides outside the gene matches: 6. Germline lookup yields CDR1 ENHRY and CDR2 SYGVKD. The CDR3 region is CATGTSELYEQYF. CDR3 bases: TGTGCCACTGGGACTAGCGAGCTCTACGAGCAGTACTTC.

The CDR3 is CSGVPLERQVLQETQYF. The CDR3, as DNA: TGCAGCGGGGTTCCACTCGAAAGACAGGTTCTCCAAGAGACCCAGTACTTC. V usage is TRBV29-1 and J usage is TRBJ2-5; tentative D call: TRBD1 (6 bases). This CDR3 has 17 residues. V was cut by 7 bases and J by 1 base, with 25 bases left in between. Germline values: CDR1 SQVTM, CDR2 ANQGSEA.

This clone was counted once. The chain has TRBV5-1 and TRBJ1-1; a possible D gene is TRBD1 (5 bases). The V gene lost 8 bases and the J gene lost 1 base, with 15 bases spanning the gap. CDR3 size: 14 residues. From germline, CDR1 is SGHRS and CDR2 YFSETQ. The chain's CDR3 is CASLSGNPNTEAFF. CDR3 DNA: TGCGCCAGTCTATCAGGGAATCCGAACACTGAAGCTTTCTTT.

The DNA of the CDR3 is TGTGCCAGCAGCCGAGCCCGGGACAGGGCCTACGAGCAGTACTTC. Translated, it gives CASSRARDRAYEQYF. The chain carries TRBV11-3 and TRBJ2-7, with 9 bases matching TRBD1. Germline V CDR1 and CDR2: SGHNT, YENEEA. Losses at the gene ends were 5 bases for V and 2 bases for J; bases not matched to a gene: 7. This CDR3 contains 15 residues.

The chain uses TRBV25-1 and TRBJ2-7; perhaps TRBD2 as D (7 bases). The CDR3 has 14 amino acids. Germline CDR1 is MGHDK and CDR2 is SYGVNS. V was pared by 6 bases and J by 5 bases, with 17 bases between. The CDR3 DNA reads TGTGCCAGCAGCCCCGGTGGGGGGGCGGACGAGCAGTACTTC. This codes for CASSPGGGADEQYF.

The chain uses TRBV4-1 and TRBJ1-5; D ambiguous. Germline values: CDR1 MGHRA, CDR2 YSYEKL. The V end lost 1 base, the J end lost 1 base, and 14 bases lay between the germline ends. The CDR3 extends over 17 amino acids. The CDR3 region is CASSQGGARGSNQPQHF. CDR3 in DNA: TGCGCCAGCAGCCAAGGGGGAGCGCGGGGAAGCAATCAGCCCCAGCATTTT.

This clone was detected a few times. The chain couples TRBV2 to TRBJ2-5; D remains unclear. V was shortened by 6 bases and J by 4 bases, with 27 bases between the two germline ends. The germline gives CDR1 SNHLY, CDR2 FYNNEI. The CDR3 loop spans 18 amino acids. The CDR3 loop is CASSGESLFLGFRETQYF. CDR3 bases: TGTGCCAGCAGCGGTGAATCGCTCTTTCTCGGGTTTCGAGAGACCCAGTACTTC.

The CDR3 reads CASSPGQGYGYTF. CDR3 nucleotides: TGTGCCAGCAGCCCGGGACAGGGCTATGGCTACACCTTC. The chain uses TRBV7-8 and TRBJ1-2; the match to TRBD1 covers 9 bases. With 5 bases clipped from V and 4 bases from J, the junction kept 2 bases outside the gene matches. The length of the CDR3 is 13 residues. Germline loops: CDR1 SGHVS, CDR2 FQNEAQ.

This sequence joins TRBV6-5 and TRBJ1-1, with unresolved D. Germline values: CDR1 MNHEY, CDR2 SVGAGI. V was shortened by 4 bases and J by 11 bases, with 11 bases between the two germline ends. CDR3 length: 11 amino acids. The chain's CDR3 is CASSSLLEAFF. The CDR3 coding sequence is TGTGCCAGCAGTTCCTTACTTGAGGCTTTCTTT.

CDR3 DNA: TGCGCCAGCAGCCAAACGACAGGGAGTGGGGAAAAACTGTTTTTT. This gives the protein CASSQTTGSGEKLFF. The chain links TRBV4-1 to TRBJ1-4; 7 bases match TRBD1. The V segment lost 2 bases and the J segment 8 bases; nucleotides outside the gene matches: 8. Germline values: CDR1 MGHRA, CDR2 YSYEKL. This CDR3 has 15 residues.

The count of this clone is one. The rearrangement joins TRBV5-1 to TRBJ2-3; 9 bases are shared with TRBD1. The CDR3 extends over 17 amino acids. V lost 3 bases and J lost 4; bases outside the gene matches: 12. The V gene's germline CDR1 is SGHRS and CDR2 YFSETQ. The CDR3 loop reads CASSSRDRESWADTQYF. CDR3 DNA sequence: TGCGCCAGCAGCTCCCGGGACAGGGAGTCGTGGGCAGATACGCAGTATTTT.

The chain uses TRBV10-1 and TRBJ1-1, with unresolved D. This CDR3 is 13 amino acids long. Germline CDR1 WNHNN, CDR2 SYGVQD (reference sequence). The ends were cut back, 1 base at V and 11 bases at J, with 14 bases in the middle. Here the CDR3 DNA reads TGCGCCAGCAGTGAGTTCCCGGGTATGGTTGCTTTCTTT. This encodes CASSEFPGMVAFF.

The genes are TRBV5-6 and TRBJ1-3, with 7 bases matching TRBD1. The CDR3 is 16 residues long. J gave up 0 bases and V 4 bases, and 7 bases lay outside the gene matches. Germline lookup yields CDR1 SGHDT and CDR2 YYEEEE. CDR3 bases: TGTGCCAGCAGCGGGTCTGACAGGGCCTCTGGAAACACCATATATTTT. Its translation is CASSGSDRASGNTIYF.

The CDR3 protein is CASIRKVPGLAGGIAYNEQFF. As DNA, the CDR3 is TGTGCCAGCATTCGAAAAGTCCCGGGACTAGCGGGAGGTATCGCCTACAATGAGCAGTTCTTC. The chain is built from TRBV27 and TRBJ2-1; 15 bases align to TRBD2. V dropped 7 bases and J dropped 2; count of bases not matched to a gene: 18. CDR3 length equals 21 residues. CDR1 and CDR2 from the germline V gene are MNHEY and SMNVEV (reference sequence).

The V and J genes are TRBV6-5 and TRBJ2-2, with TRBD1 matching over 10 bases. Losses at the gene ends were 1 base for V and 6 bases for J; bases not matched to a gene: 5. This CDR3 contains 16 residues. CDR1 is MNHEY and CDR2 is SVGAGI in the germline V gene. This CDR3 reads CASSYYGTGEPGELFF. The CDR3 bases are TGTGCCAGCAGTTACTACGGGACAGGGGAACCCGGGGAGCTGTTTTTT.

V is TRBV7-2 and J is TRBJ2-5; 15 nucleotides line up with TRBD2. This CDR3 region has 16 residues. The ends lost 5 bases at V and 7 bases at J; junction bases unmatched: 8. Per germline, CDR1 SGHTA and CDR2 FQGNSA. The CDR3 loop reads CASSGLAGGFYATQYF. The CDR3, as DNA: TGTGCCAGCAGCGGACTAGCGGGGGGGTTTTACGCGACCCAGTACTTC.

V and J are TRBV30 and TRBJ2-5, with 7 nucleotides matching TRBD1. Germline V gene lookup returns CDR1 GTSNPN and CDR2 SVGIG (reference sequence). The length of the CDR3 is 15 residues. Trimming at V came to 1 base and at J to 3 bases, leaving 8 bases not matched to a gene. Here the CDR3 DNA reads TGTGCCTGGAGTGCAGACAGGGTTCGAAAAGAGACCCAGTACTTC. Protein: CAWSADRVRKETQYF.

This chain connects TRBV6-1 to TRBJ1-1, with D tentatively TRBD1 (6 bases). V was trimmed by 0 bases and J by 4 bases, leaving 12 bases between them. The germline V gene has CDR1 MNHNS and CDR2 SASEGT. This CDR3 is 15 amino acids long. The CDR3 sequence is CASSEAGEGGTEAFF. For the CDR3, the DNA is TGTGCCAGCAGTGAAGCAGGGGAGGGGGGCACTGAAGCTTTCTTT.

The chain combines TRBV18 with TRBJ2-1, with 8 bases matching TRBD2. This CDR3 is 14 amino acids long. J was trimmed by 9 bases and V by 4 bases; bases with no gene match: 8. CDR1 KGHSH and CDR2 LQKENI come from the germline V gene. DNA of the CDR3: TGTGCCAGCTCACTCAGGTCCGCGGGGGGTGAGCAGTTCTTC. As protein: CASSLRSAGGEQFF. The entire variable domain, with the rest obtained from reference TRBV18 and TRBJ2-1, is as follows: NAGVMQNPRHLVRRRGQEARLRCSPMKGHSHVYWYRQLPEEGLKFMVYLQKENIIDESGMPKERFSAEFPKEGPSILRIQQVVRGDSAAYFCASSLRSAGGEQFFGPGTRLTVL.

The gene calls are TRBV27 and TRBJ1-5; perhaps TRBD1 as D (6 bases). CDR1 MNHEY and CDR2 SMNVEV come from the germline V gene (reference sequence). The CDR3 covers 14 residues. V was cut by 2 bases and J by 6 bases, with 11 bases left in between. CDR3 sequence: CASSLRRGGQPQHF. CDR3 nucleotide sequence: TGTGCCAGCAGTTTAAGGAGGGGGGGTCAGCCCCAGCATTTT.

In its sample, this clone was seen a few times. V is TRBV19 and J is TRBJ1-1; D is unclear. The ends were cut back, 10 bases at V and 1 base at J, with 10 bases in the middle. The CDR3 has 12 amino acids. Germline V gene data show CDR1 as LNHDA and CDR2 as SQIVND (reference sequence). Here the CDR3 reads CATKRWNTEAFF. In nucleotides, the CDR3 is TGTGCCACCAAACGGTGGAACACTGAAGCTTTCTTT.

This clone has just a few counts. The rearrangement links TRBV9 to TRBJ2-7; D is perhaps TRBD2 (7 bases). Trimming pared 0 bases from V and 6 bases from J, leaving 16 bases between. Germline loops: CDR1 SGDLS, CDR2 YYNGEE. This CDR3 has 15 amino acids. CDR3 DNA sequence: TGTGCCAGCAGCGTAGACTATTCGAGGGGGGGCGAGCAGTACTTC. It yields the protein CASSVDYSRGGEQYF. Based on the CDR3 plus reference TRBV9 and TRBJ2-7, the full variable domain is DSGVTQTPKHLITATGQRVTLRCSPRSGDLSVYWYQQSLDQGLQFLIQYYNGEERAKGNILERFSAQQFPDLHSELNLSSLELGDSALYFCASSVDYSRGGEQYFGPGTRLTVT.

The genes are TRBV27 and TRBJ1-3; TRBD1 might be the D (6 bases). The CDR3 sequence is 17 residues long. Germline V gene sequence: CDR1 MNHEY, CDR2 SMNVEV (reference sequence). Between the trimmed V and J ends, which lost 3 bases and 0 bases, there was a span of 15 bases. The CDR3 loop reads CASSLGQPGDSGNTIYF. The CDR3 coding sequence is TGTGCCAGCAGTTTGGGGCAGCCAGGGGACTCTGGAAACACCATATATTTT.